This TCR beta chain stems from a study of identical twins. Study results and limitations: The study found that models underestimated out-of-frame TCR alpha sharing in monozygotic twins. Beta out-of-frame sequences showed weaker excess twin sharing. Abundant beta clonotypes from cord blood had fewer insertions, unlike memory repertoires, which showed none.

The sample holds many counts of this clonotype. Its antigen remains unidentified. J was trimmed by 4 bases and V by 1 base; bases with no gene match: 1. From germline, CDR1 is SQVTM and CDR2 ANQGSEA. CDR3 length: 13 amino acids. A universal primer site was incorporated via template switching, and the cDNA contained unique molecular identifiers. TCRdb itself ran the 5' RACE reads through MiXCR, one entry per CDR3 protein. Of 200,000 to 250,000 distinct CDR3 sequences in the sample, more than 9% are singletons; the top ten hold 10%. This chain joins TRBV29-1 and TRBJ2-7, with 10 bases aligning to TRBD1. This TCR was sampled from a man between 45 and 60 years old in good health. The sample was memory T cells sorted from blood. The CDR3 loop reads CSVEGTGGYEQYF. The CDR3 nucleotides read TGCAGCGTTGAAGGGACAGGGGGGTACGAGCAGTACTTC.